The 8 T cell receptor beta chains presented below share a single source sample, sequenced in a study of T cells in Graves' hyperthyroidism and ophthalmopathy. Authors of the study amplified TCR beta CDR3 regions from RNA transcripts. First-round RT-PCR with HTBI primers amplified the TCR CDR3 region. In TCRdb, the multiplex PCR reads were re-called with MiXCR into one record per CDR3 protein. This table holds fewer than 650,000 distinct CDR3 sequences, around 50% found once. The sequencing sample was made of peripheral blood or thyroid tissue (not recorded which). Source of these receptors: an adult woman with Graves' disease, either hyperthyroidism or ophthalmopathy (not recorded which).

This clonotype was counted once. The chain combines TRBV12-3 or TRBV12-4 with TRBJ2-5; 8 bases fit TRBD1. This CDR3 is built from 15 residues. J was trimmed by 2 bases and V by 6 bases; bases with no gene match: 8. The DNA for the CDR3 is TGTGCCAGCAGGTCGACAGGGGTGGGGCAAGAGACCCAGTACTTC. Amino acids: CASRSTGVGQETQYF.

CDR3 amino acids: CASSVGTSASYEQYF. DNA for the CDR3: TGTGCCAGCAGCGTTGGGACTAGCGCATCCTACGAGCAGTACTTC. This chain connects TRBV7-2 to TRBJ2-7; 10 bases align to TRBD2. The length of the CDR3 is 15 residues. Germline values: CDR1 SGHTA, CDR2 FQGNSA. Losses at the gene ends were 5 bases for V and 1 base for J; bases not matched to a gene: 5.

This CDR3 is CSAYTRDSGANVLTF. CDR3 coding DNA: TGCAGTGCTTATACCCGGGACTCTGGGGCCAACGTCCTGACTTTC. The V gene is TRBV20-1, the J gene TRBJ2-6; maybe TRBD2 (5 bases). Germline V CDR1 and CDR2: DFQATT, SNEGSKA (reference sequence). Trimming took off 5 bases at V and 0 bases at J, with 11 bases between the two ends. The CDR3 is 15 amino acids.

V gene TRBV5-1 combines with J gene TRBJ2-6, with D unclear. The CDR3 is made up of 15 amino acids. The germline CDR1 and CDR2 sequences are SGHRS and YFSETQ. Trimming stripped 2 bases from V and 0 bases from J, with 6 bases between. CDR3 nucleotide sequence: TGCGCCAGCAGCTTTTACAGCTCTGGGGCCAACGTCCTGACTTTC. Protein product: CASSFYSSGANVLTF.

This clonotype was recorded a few times. The final CDR3 position lacks the conserved phenylalanine or tryptophan, pointing to a likely read error. No DNA is shown, since the ends of the CDR3 on it are uncertain; the CDR3 is the one TCRdb lists. The rearrangement links TRBV7-2 to TRBJ1-1; TRBD1, the table's D call, lacks a check against the DNA. In germline, CDR1 is SGHTA, CDR2 FQGNSA. 13 amino acids form the CDR3, both terminal residues included. CDR3 residues: CASSGRGSRGAGV.

This clonotype was observed a handful of times. This chain links TRBV7-9 with TRBJ1-4; 10 positions agree with TRBD1. Germline V gene sequence: CDR1 SEHNR, CDR2 FQNEAQ (reference sequence). Losses at the gene ends were 5 bases for V and 5 bases for J; bases not matched to a gene: 14. This CDR3 is built from 18 residues. CDR3 residues: CASSHDRDRGYINEKLFF. CDR3 DNA: TGTGCCAGCAGCCACGACCGGGACAGGGGATATATAAATGAAAAACTGTTTTTT.

In its sample, this clonotype was seen many times. This chain uses TRBV11-3 with TRBJ1-6; the D is unclear. The CDR3 is 13 residues long. Trimming pared 2 bases from V and 6 bases from J, leaving 5 bases between. The germline V gene encodes CDR1 SGHNT and CDR2 YENEEA. The CDR3 bases are TGTGCCAGCAGCTTAAACAGTAATTCACCCCTCCACTTT. It encodes CASSLNSNSPLHF. The full variable domain, with the rest looked up from reference TRBV11-3 and TRBJ1-6, is EAGVVQSPRYKIIEKKQPVAFWCNPISGHNTLYWYLQNLGQGPELLIRYENEEAVDDSQLPKDRFSAERLKGVDSTLKIQPAELGDSAVYLCASSLNSNSPLHFGNGTRLTVT.

DNA of the CDR3: TGTGCCAGCAGGCCAAGCAGCTTGGATGACTATGGCTACACCTTC. The encoded protein is CASRPSSLDDYGYTF. The chain joins TRBV25-1 to TRBJ1-2; D gene unclear. With 6 bases removed from V and 3 bases from J, the gap between germline ends came to 17 bases. Germline assignment: CDR1 MGHDK and CDR2 SYGVNS. CDR3 length: 15 amino acids.